This T cell receptor (beta chain) was profiled in a study of Ad26.COV2.S vaccination and SARS-CoV-2 variants. Study at large: Administration of Ad26.COV2.S was intramuscular, either once or twice 56 days apart.

V trimming: 0 bases; J trimming: 2 bases; junction bases outside the gene matches: 6. Germline V lookup: CDR1 LGHDT, CDR2 YNNKEL (reference sequence). The CDR3 loop spans 17 amino acids. Generated by immunoSEQ multiplex PCR, the TCRdb table keeps only in-frame clones and is missing some. The table records around 500,000 clones, around 89% of them present only once. General study findings and limits: Placebo recipients had lower spike-specific TCR breadth than vaccine recipients.

The treatment was: roughly 20 received Ad26.COV2.S at low or high dose, single or two shots; 5 received placebo; per-sample allocation not given. Day 63 after the first injection of vaccine or placebo was the sampling time. Regarding this clone: What it binds is unknown.

The sample consisted of peripheral blood, taken in a trial of Ad26.COV2.S vaccine versus placebo. The source of this sequence is a person between 18 and 65 years old who received the Ad26.COV2.S COVID-19 vaccine or a placebo. The chain has TRBV3-1 (or the pseudogene TRBV3-2) and TRBJ2-3; 9 bases are a match to TRBD2. DNA of the CDR3: TGTGCCAGCAGCCAAGATGGGCTAGCGGGGATCACAGATACGCAGTATTTT. It encodes CASSQDGLAGITDTQYF.